This TCR beta chain is drawn from a study of cytomegalovirus exposure and HLA in healthy donors. The CDR3 totals 12 residues. The V end lost 4 bases, the J end lost 6 bases, and 10 bases lay between the germline ends. From germline, CDR1 is LNHDA and CDR2 SQIVND (reference sequence). As concerns this clone: Antigen unknown.

The protocol was immunoSEQ multiplex PCR, while the TCRdb copy is restricted to in-frame clones and leaves out a portion. The top ten hold under 0.45% of the sample, which has roughly 260,000 clones, 90% seen once. Study results and caveats: The study flagged around 160 TCR beta chains as cytomegalovirus-associated.

The chain combines TRBV19 with TRBJ2-7; D not resolved. Source material: PBMCs. The receptor was isolated from a woman aged 18-29 years in good health and CMV-seronegative. CDR3: CASSSGGGEQYV. The CDR3 DNA reads TGTGCCAGTAGTAGTGGTGGCGGCGAGCAGTACGTC.